In its sample, the clone carrying this T cell receptor (beta chain) was seen many times. Its antigen remains unknown. The library targeted TCRbeta and was prepared with unique molecular identifiers. MiXCR, applied by TCRdb to the PCR reads, yields one record per CDR3 protein. This table holds about 590,000 distinct CDR3 sequences, 13% found once. The data belong to a study of T-cell reconstitution after alpha-beta-depleted transplantation in children. Whole-study results and caveats: Expanded graft clones, several hundred of them, were reportedly the source of alpha-beta T cells about two months after transplant. From newly produced T cells came most of the T-cell counts and diversity one year after transplant. Diversity of TCRbeta at day 60 was high in some patients, arising from surviving recipient T cells and thymic progenitors.

This clonotype was sampled from a male patient under 18 who had a stem cell transplant for acute myeloid leukemia, so the T cells may come from the graft donor. This material consisted of PBMCs, mostly from graft donor cells, taken 360 days after TCRalphabeta/CD19-depleted stem cell transplant.

The CDR3 loop is CASSLLASTAQNTQYF. CDR3 DNA sequence: TGTGCCAGCAGCTTGTTGGCTAGCACCGCTCAAAATACGCAGTATTTT. The chain recombines TRBV5-6 with TRBJ2-3, with D possibly being TRBD2 (5 bases). The germline V gene encodes CDR1 SGHDT and CDR2 YYEEEE. Trimming removed 1 base from V and 7 bases from J, with 19 bases in between. This CDR3 is built from 16 residues. The entire variable domain, with the rest obtained from reference TRBV5-6 and TRBJ2-3, is as follows: DAGVTQSPTHLIKTRGQQVTLRCSPKSGHDTVSWYQQALGQGPQFIFQYYEEEERQRGNFPDRFSGHQFPNYSSELNVNALLLGDSALYLCASSLLASTAQNTQYFGPGTRLTVL.